This TCR beta chain was obtained from a study of blood T cell repertoires in COVID-19 (dated by TCRdb to the early 2020s). Some background on the complete study: Samples covering the acute and convalescent phases of COVID-19 were provided by collaborators in the United States, Italy and Spain. The prospective study material was composed of cDNA or gDNA derived from T cells, B-cell-depleted T cells, or PBMCs. Samples were obtained from the ongoing ImmuneRACE study (first 160 participants) and from over 1,000 subjects provided by 6 global collaborators. Subjects who had been exposed to COVID-19, were actively infected with it, or had recovered from it provided the deeply sampled blood TCRbeta repertoires that made up the dataset. Where HLA class I and class II types were available, the types were taken from metadata supplied by the sample provider, not from assay-based typing. A freely available public database, intended as a resource for researchers studying the immune response to SARS-CoV-2, is where the repertoires were released. Nearly every sample came with metadata listing a de-identified subject ID, COVID-19 status, age in years and sex.

The collaborating institutions used their own protocols to collect whole blood in K2EDTA tubes. For TCRbeta analysis, collaborators shipped samples as frozen whole blood, isolated PBMCs, or DNA extracted from either of those sample types. CDR1 and CDR2, per the germline V gene, are SGHAT and FQNNGV. Ends trimmed: V by 1 base, J by 2 bases; bases unmatched to a gene: 2. Taken from cysteine to phenylalanine, the CDR3 has 14 residues. This entry keeps only the CDR3 DNA: 42 bases, framed from base 1. Broad study findings and their caveats: How much clinical and demographic metadata was included differed by source and by participant, and the metadata was provided uncurated.

The immunoSEQ Assay, a bias-controlled multiplex PCR, was used to amplify TCRbeta CDR3 regions from genomic DNA. As for how the authors treated the data: The number of nucleated cells in each sample was estimated by amplification of reference gene primers within the assay. Sequence reads were collapsed and filtered to measure the absolute abundance of every unique TCRbeta CDR3 rearrangement. Productive Simpson clonality was computed per sample as the square root of Simpson's diversity index over productive rearrangements. In TCRdb, the immuneACCESS table is reduced to in-frame sequences with V and J assigned. These tables do not hold every clone; where another copy was compared, an unresolved V gene accounts for under half, and the others remain unexplained. The V and J calls and clone size were taken over from that table, and D and trimming were inferred from the DNA. The sample records under 500,000 clones, around 89% of which are singletons. More than 4% of the sample is taken by the ten largest.

This clone has just a few counts. Its antigen is unknown. No clone much larger than this one lies a single base away; base qualities are absent. The sample holds other DNA sequences that translate to the same CDR3. The receptor's source is a woman aged 25 to 39 with acute or convalescent COVID-19. Sequenced input: peripheral blood. This chain joins TRBV11-2 to TRBJ2-7; 7 nucleotides in the junction match TRBD2. The sequenced DNA: TGTGCCAGCAGCTTAGGGGGAGGGGCCTACGAGCAGTACTTC. Its amino acids are CASSLGGGAYEQYF.